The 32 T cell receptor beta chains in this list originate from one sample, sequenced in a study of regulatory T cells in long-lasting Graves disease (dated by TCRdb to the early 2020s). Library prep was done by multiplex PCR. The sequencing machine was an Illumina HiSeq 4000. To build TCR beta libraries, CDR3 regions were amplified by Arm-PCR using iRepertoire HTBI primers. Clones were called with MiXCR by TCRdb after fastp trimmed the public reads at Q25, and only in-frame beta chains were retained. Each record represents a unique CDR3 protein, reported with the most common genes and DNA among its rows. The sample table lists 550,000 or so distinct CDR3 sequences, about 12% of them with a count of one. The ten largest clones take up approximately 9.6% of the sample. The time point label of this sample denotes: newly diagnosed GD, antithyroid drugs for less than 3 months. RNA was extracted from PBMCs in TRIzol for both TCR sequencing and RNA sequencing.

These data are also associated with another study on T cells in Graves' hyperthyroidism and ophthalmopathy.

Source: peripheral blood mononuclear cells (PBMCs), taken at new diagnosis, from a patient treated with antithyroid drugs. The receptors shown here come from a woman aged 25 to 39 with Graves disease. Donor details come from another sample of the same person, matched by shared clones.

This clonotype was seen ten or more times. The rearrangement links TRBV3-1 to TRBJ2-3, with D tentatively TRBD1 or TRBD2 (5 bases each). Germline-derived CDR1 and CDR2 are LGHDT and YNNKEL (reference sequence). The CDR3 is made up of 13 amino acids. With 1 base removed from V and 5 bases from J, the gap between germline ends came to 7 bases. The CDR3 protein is CASSQGGGDTQYF. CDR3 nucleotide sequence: TGTGCCAGCAGCCAAGGTGGGGGAGATACGCAGTATTTT.

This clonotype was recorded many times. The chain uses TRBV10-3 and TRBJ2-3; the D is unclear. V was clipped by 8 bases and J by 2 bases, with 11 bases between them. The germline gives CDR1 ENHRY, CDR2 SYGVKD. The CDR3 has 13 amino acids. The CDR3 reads CAISLVVTDTQYF. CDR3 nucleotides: TGTGCCATCTCCTTAGTCGTCACAGATACGCAGTATTTT.

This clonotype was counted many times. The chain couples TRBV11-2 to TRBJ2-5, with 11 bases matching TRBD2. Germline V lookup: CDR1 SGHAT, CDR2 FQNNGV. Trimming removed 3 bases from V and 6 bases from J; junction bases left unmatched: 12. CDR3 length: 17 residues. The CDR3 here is CASSFGLAGGVRKTQYF. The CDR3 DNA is TGTGCCAGCAGCTTTGGCCTAGCGGGAGGTGTACGGAAGACCCAGTACTTC. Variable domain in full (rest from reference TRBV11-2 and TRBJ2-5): EAGVAQSPRYKIIEKRQSVAFWCNPISGHATLYWYQQILGQGPKLLIQFQNNGVVDDSQLPKDRFSAERLKGVDSTLKIQPAKLEDSAVYLCASSFGLAGGVRKTQYFGPGTRLLVL.

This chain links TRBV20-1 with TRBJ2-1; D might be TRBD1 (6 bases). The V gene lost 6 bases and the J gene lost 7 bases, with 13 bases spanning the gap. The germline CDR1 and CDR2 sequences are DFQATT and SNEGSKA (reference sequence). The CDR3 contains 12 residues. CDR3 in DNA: TGCAGTGCCCTTGACAGGACTAATGAGCAGTTCTTC. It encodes CSALDRTNEQFF.

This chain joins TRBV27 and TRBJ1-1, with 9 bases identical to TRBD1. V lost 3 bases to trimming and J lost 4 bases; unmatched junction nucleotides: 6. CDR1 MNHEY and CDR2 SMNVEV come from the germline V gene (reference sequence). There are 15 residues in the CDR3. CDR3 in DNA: TGTGCCAGCAGTTTCGGGACAGGGATCGGCACTGAAGCTTTCTTT. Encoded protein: CASSFGTGIGTEAFF.

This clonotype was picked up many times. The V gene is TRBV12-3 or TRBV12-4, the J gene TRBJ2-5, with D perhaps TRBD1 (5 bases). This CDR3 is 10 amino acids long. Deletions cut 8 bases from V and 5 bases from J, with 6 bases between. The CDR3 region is CASQGETQYF. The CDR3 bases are TGTGCCAGCCAGGGCGAGACCCAGTACTTC.

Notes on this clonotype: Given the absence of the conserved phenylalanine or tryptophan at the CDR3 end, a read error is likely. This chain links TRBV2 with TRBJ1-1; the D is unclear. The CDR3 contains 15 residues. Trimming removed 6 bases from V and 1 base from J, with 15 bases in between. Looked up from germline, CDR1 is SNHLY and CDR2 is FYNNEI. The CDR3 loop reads CASSPNGDSNTEAFS. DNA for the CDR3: TGTGCCAGCAGCCCAAACGGGGATTCGAACACTGAAGCTTTCTCT.

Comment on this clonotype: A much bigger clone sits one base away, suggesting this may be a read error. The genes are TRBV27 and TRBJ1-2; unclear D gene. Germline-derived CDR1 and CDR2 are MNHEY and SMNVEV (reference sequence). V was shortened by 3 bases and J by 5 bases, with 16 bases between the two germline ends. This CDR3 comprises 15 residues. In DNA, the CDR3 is TGTGCCAGCAGTTTCTCGCCAGCCTTCTCTTATGGCTACACCTTC. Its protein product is CASSFSPAFSYGYTF.

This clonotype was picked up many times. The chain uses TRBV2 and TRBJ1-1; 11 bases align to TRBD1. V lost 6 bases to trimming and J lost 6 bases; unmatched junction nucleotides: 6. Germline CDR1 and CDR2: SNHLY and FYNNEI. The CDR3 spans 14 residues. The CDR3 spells CASRTLGQGAEAFF. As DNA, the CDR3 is TGTGCCAGCAGAACCCTGGGACAGGGGGCTGAAGCTTTCTTT.

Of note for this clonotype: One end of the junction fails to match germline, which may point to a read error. In DNA form, the CDR3 reads TGTGCCAGCAGTGGTTCCCTACGGGCACACTTT. This sequence encodes CASSGSLRAHF. J is TRBJ1-1 and V is TRBV2, with unresolved D. The germline V gene has CDR1 SNHLY and CDR2 FYNNEI. The CDR3 runs 11 residues.

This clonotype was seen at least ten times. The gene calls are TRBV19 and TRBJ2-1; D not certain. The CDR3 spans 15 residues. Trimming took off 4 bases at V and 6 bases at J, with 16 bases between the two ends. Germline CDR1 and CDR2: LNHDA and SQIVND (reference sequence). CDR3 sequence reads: CASSSSRQGSNEQFF. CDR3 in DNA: TGTGCCAGTAGTAGCTCGCGTCAAGGCTCCAATGAGCAGTTCTTC.

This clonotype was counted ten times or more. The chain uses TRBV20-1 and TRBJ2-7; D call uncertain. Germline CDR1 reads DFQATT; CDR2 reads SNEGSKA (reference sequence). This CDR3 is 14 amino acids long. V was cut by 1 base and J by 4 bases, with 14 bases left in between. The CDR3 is CSARVPALSYEQYF. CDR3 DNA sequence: TGCAGTGCTAGAGTTCCAGCCCTATCGTACGAGCAGTACTTC.

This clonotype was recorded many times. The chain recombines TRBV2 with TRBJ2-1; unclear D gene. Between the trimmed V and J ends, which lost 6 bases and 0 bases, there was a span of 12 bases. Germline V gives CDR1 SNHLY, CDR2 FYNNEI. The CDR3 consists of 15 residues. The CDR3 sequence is CASRVGRSSYNEQFF. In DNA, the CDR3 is TGTGCCAGCAGGGTCGGCCGGAGCTCCTACAATGAGCAGTTCTTC.

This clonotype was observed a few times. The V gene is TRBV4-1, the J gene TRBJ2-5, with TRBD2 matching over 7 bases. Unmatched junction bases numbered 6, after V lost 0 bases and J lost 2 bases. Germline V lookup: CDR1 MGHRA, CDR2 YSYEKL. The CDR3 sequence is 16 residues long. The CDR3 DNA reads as TGCGCCAGCAGCCAAGAAGCGGGAACCATTCAAGAGACCCAGTACTTC. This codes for CASSQEAGTIQETQYF.

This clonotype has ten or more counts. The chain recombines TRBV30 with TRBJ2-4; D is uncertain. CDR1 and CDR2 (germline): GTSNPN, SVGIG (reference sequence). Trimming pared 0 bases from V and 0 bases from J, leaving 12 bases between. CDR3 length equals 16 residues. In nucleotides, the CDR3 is TGTGCCTGGAGTGTACCGGCCAGACCAGCCAAAAACATTCAGTACTTC. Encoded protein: CAWSVPARPAKNIQYF.

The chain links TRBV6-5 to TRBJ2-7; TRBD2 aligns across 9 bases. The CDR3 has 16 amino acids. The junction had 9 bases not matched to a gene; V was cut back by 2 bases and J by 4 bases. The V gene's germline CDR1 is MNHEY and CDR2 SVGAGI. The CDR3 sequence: CASSYGSSGRGYEQYF. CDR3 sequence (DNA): TGTGCCAGCAGTTACGGGAGTAGCGGGAGAGGGTACGAGCAGTACTTC.

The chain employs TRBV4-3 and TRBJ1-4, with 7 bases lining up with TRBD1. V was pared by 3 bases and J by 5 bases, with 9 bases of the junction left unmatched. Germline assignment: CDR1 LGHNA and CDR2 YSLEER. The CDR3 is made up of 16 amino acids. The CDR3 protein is CASSHSRGTGNEKLFF. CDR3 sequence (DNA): TGCGCCAGCAGCCATTCCAGGGGGACGGGGAATGAAAAACTGTTTTTT.

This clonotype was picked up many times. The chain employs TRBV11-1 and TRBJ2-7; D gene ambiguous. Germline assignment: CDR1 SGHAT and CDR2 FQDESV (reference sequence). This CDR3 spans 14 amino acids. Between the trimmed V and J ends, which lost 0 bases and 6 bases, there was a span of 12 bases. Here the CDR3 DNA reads TGTGCCAGCAGCTTAGCGGGTAAGGTCGCCGAGCAGTACTTC. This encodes CASSLAGKVAEQYF. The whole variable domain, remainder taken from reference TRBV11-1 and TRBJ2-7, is EAEVAQSPRYKITEKSQAVAFWCDPISGHATLYWYRQILGQGPELLVQFQDESVVDDSQLPKDRFSAERLKGVDSTLKIQPAELGDSAMYLCASSLAGKVAEQYFGPGTRLTVT.

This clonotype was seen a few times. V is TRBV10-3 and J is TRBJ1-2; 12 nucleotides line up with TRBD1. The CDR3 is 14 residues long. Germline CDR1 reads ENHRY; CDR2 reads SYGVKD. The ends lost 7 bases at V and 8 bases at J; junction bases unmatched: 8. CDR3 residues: CAITVGDRGRGYTF. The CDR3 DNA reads TGTGCCATCACCGTAGGGGACAGGGGGCGAGGCTACACCTTC.

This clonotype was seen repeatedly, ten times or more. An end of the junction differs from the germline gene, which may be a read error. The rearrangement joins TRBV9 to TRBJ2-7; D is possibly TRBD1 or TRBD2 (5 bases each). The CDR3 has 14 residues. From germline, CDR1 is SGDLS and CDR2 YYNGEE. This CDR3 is CASSDLGTSHEQYF. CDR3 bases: TGTGCCAGCAGCGACCTAGGGACCTCCCACGAGCAGTACTTC.

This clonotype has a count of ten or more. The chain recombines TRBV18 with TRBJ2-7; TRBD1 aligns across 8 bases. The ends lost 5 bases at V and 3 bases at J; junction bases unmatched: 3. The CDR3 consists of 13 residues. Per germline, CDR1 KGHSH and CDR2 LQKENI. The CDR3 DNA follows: TGTGCCAGCTCAGCTGACAGGGGCTACGAGCAGTACTTC. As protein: CASSADRGYEQYF.

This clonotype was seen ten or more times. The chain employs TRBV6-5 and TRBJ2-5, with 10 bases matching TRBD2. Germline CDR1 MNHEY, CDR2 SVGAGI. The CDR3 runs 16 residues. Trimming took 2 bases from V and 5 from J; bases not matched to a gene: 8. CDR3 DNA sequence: TGTGCCAGCAGTTACCCTCTAGCGGGAGTCTGGGAGACCCAGTACTTC. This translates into CASSYPLAGVWETQYF.

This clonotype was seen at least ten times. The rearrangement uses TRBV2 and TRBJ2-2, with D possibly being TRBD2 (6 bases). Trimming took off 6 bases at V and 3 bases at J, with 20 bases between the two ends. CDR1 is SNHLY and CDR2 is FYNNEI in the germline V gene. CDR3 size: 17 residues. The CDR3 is CASRERKAGEDTGELFF. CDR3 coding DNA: TGTGCCAGCAGGGAGAGGAAAGCGGGTGAGGACACCGGGGAGCTGTTTTTT.

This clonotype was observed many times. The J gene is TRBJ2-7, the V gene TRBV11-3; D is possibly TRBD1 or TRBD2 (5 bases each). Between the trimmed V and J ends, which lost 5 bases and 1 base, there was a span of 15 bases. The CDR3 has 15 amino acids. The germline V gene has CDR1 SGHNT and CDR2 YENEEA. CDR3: CASSNRDGLSYEQYF. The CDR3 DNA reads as TGTGCCAGCAGCAACCGGGACGGTCTATCCTACGAGCAGTACTTC.

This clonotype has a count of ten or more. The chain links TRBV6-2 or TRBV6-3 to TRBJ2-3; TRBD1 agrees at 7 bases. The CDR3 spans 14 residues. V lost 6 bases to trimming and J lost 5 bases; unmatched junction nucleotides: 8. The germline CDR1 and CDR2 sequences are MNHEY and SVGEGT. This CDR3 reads CASSAGTAKDTQYF. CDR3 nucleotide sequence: TGTGCCAGCAGCGCCGGGACAGCTAAAGATACGCAGTATTTT.

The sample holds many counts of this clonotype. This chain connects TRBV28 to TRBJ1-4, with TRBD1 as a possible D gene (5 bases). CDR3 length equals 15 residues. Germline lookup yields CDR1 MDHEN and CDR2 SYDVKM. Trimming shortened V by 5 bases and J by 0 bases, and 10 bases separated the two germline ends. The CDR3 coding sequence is TGTGCCAGCAGTAGCGGGACCACAACTAATGAAAAACTGTTTTTT. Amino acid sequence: CASSSGTTTNEKLFF.

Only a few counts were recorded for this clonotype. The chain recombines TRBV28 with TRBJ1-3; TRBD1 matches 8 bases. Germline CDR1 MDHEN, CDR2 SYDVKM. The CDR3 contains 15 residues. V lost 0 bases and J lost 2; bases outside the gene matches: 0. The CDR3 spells CASSLWTGAGNTIYF. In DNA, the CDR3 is TGTGCCAGCAGTTTATGGACAGGGGCTGGAAACACCATATATTTT.

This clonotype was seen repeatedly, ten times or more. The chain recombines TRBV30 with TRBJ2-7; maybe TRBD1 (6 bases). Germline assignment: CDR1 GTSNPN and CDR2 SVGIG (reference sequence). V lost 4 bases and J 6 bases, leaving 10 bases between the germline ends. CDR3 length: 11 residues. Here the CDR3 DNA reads TGTGCCTGGAACAGGGCGGGCGAGCAGTACTTC. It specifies CAWNRAGEQYF.

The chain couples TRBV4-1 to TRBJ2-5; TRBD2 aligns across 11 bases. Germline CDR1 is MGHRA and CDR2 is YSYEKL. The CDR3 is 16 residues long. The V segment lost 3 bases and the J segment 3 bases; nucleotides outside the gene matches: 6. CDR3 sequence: CASSHAGTSGKETQYF. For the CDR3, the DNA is TGCGCCAGCAGCCATGCTGGGACTAGCGGAAAAGAGACCCAGTACTTC.

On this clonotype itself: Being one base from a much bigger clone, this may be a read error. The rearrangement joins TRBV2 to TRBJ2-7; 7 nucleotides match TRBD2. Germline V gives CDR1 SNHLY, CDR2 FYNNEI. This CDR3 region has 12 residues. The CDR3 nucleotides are TGTGTCAGCGGGGCGGCCCAATACGAGCAGTACTTC. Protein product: CVSGAAQYEQYF.

The CDR3 bases are TGTGCCAGCAGTCCCTACAGGGGAACCACAGATACGCAGTATTTT. This sequence encodes CASSPYRGTTDTQYF. V gene TRBV28 combines with J gene TRBJ2-3; 7 positions agree with TRBD1. Germline V gene lookup returns CDR1 MDHEN and CDR2 SYDVKM. The CDR3 runs to 15 residues. V shed 5 bases and J 2 bases; nucleotides not matched to a gene: 7.

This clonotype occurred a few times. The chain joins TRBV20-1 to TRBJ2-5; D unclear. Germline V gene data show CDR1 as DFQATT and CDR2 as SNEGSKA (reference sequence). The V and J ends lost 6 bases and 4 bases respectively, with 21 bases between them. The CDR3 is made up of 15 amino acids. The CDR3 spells CSAPGSRARPETQYF. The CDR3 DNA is TGCAGTGCCCCCGGCAGTAGAGCCAGGCCAGAGACCCAGTACTTC.